These 20 T cell receptor beta chains came from one sample sequenced in a study of OX40 agonist ivuxolimab in advanced cancers. TCRdb keeps only in-frame clones here, not all; method: immunoSEQ multiplex PCR. The data show over 50,000 clones, around 82% seen once. The material was CD4+ or CD8+ T cells sorted from blood, obtained in a trial of the OX40 agonist ivuxolimab. All receptors derive from an adult with an advanced solid tumor such as melanoma, head and neck, liver or kidney cancer.

The V call is TRBV6-1, the J call TRBJ2-7, with 8 bases lining up with TRBD1. The CDR3 contains 14 residues. Germline V lookup: CDR1 MNHNS, CDR2 SASEGT. With V trimmed by 8 bases and J by 0 bases, 6 bases remained unmatched. The CDR3 region has the DNA TGTGCCAGCTCCGGACAGGGTTCCTCCTACGAGCAGTACTTC. Translation gives CASSGQGSSYEQYF.

This rearrangement joins TRBV5-1 to TRBJ2-5; D is perhaps TRBD1 (6 bases). Germline-derived CDR1 and CDR2 are SGHRS and YFSETQ. CDR3 length: 15 amino acids. With 0 bases removed from V and 4 bases from J, the gap between germline ends came to 13 bases. CDR3 nucleotide sequence: TGCGCCAGCAGCTTGGCAGGGGTGAGGGGAGAGACCCAGTACTTC. Translated: CASSLAGVRGETQYF.

This clone was detected once. This chain links TRBV11-2 with TRBJ2-3, with 8 bases fitting TRBD1. Germline CDR1 and CDR2: SGHAT and FQNNGV. The CDR3 has 14 residues. The J segment lost 5 bases and the V segment lost 3 bases, leaving 4 bases of the junction unmatched. The CDR3 DNA reads TGTGCCAGCAGCTTGCCGGACAGGGTAGATACGCAGTATTTT. Protein: CASSLPDRVDTQYF.

This sequence joins TRBV6-5 and TRBJ1-1, with D possibly matching TRBD1 (5 bases). The CDR3 has 14 amino acids. Trimming took off 6 bases at V and 7 bases at J, with 18 bases between the two ends. The V gene's germline CDR1 is MNHEY and CDR2 SVGAGI. CDR3 region: CASRRDPAEDEAFF. The CDR3 bases are TGTGCCAGCAGGAGGGACCCCGCGGAGGATGAAGCTTTCTTT.

This clone was seen only once. This rearrangement joins TRBV28 to TRBJ1-2; unclear D gene. The germline gives CDR1 MDHEN, CDR2 SYDVKM. Between the trimmed V and J ends, which lost 6 bases and 3 bases, there was a span of 11 bases. CDR3 size: 13 residues. The chain's CDR3 is CASSPRRDYGYTF. In nucleotides, the CDR3 is TGTGCCAGCAGCCCCCGGAGGGACTATGGCTACACCTTC.

This clone was recorded once. The V and J genes are TRBV15 and TRBJ2-1; a weak D match, TRBD1 (5 bases). Trimming removed 1 base at V and 8 bases at J, with 6 bases between. Per the germline V gene, CDR1 is LNHNV and CDR2 is YYDKDF (reference sequence). The CDR3 has 12 amino acids. CDR3 in DNA: TGTGCCACCAGCAGAGTAGGGGATGAGCAGTTCTTC. The encoded protein is CATSRVGDEQFF.

This clone was seen a few times. This sequence joins TRBV7-8 and TRBJ1-4; D gene unclear. The germline gives CDR1 SGHVS, CDR2 FQNEAQ. V lost 5 bases to trimming and J lost 4 bases, with 14 bases between them. The CDR3 extends over 15 amino acids. The CDR3 region is CASSLGRENNEKLFF. As DNA, the CDR3 is TGTGCCAGCAGCCTGGGTAGGGAGAATAATGAAAAACTGTTTTTT.

This clone was detected once. The chain uses TRBV4-1 and TRBJ2-5; unclear D gene. The V end lost 4 bases, the J end lost 1 base, and 16 bases lay between the germline ends. CDR1 MGHRA and CDR2 YSYEKL come from the germline V gene. The CDR3 has 16 residues. CDR3 sequence reads: CASSLGHDRSQETQYF. In nucleotides, the CDR3 is TGCGCCAGCAGCCTTGGTCATGACCGTTCCCAAGAGACCCAGTACTTC.

This clone was counted a few times. The rearrangement links TRBV14 to TRBJ2-3, with 9 nucleotides matching TRBD2. Germline V gives CDR1 SGHDN, CDR2 FVKESK. The length of the CDR3 is 17 residues. J lost 4 bases, V lost 0 bases, and 8 bases had no gene match. CDR3 nucleotides: TGTGCCAGCAGCCAAGAAAGTGGCGGGAGGGCCGCAGATACGCAGTATTTT. Amino acid sequence: CASSQESGGRAADTQYF.

The V call is TRBV6-1, the J call TRBJ1-1, with D uncertain. Trimming took 5 bases from V and 5 from J, leaving 12 bases between them. Germline V gene lookup returns CDR1 MNHNS and CDR2 SASEGT. The CDR3 length is 13 residues. The CDR3 sequence is CASSTVVGTEAFF. The CDR3 DNA follows: TGTGCCAGCAGTACCGTAGTGGGGACTGAAGCTTTCTTT.

V usage is TRBV27 and J usage is TRBJ1-3; 7 bases match TRBD1. Germline CDR1 is MNHEY and CDR2 is SMNVEV (reference sequence). V shed 3 bases and J 4 bases; nucleotides not matched to a gene: 9. This CDR3 contains 16 residues. The CDR3 reads CASSFTAQGRGNTIYF. The CDR3 DNA reads TGTGCCAGCAGTTTTACCGCACAGGGGCGGGGAAACACCATATATTTT.

J is TRBJ1-1 and V is TRBV28; the D gene is possibly TRBD1 (6 bases). This CDR3 is 16 amino acids long. Germline CDR1 MDHEN, CDR2 SYDVKM. Deletions cut 6 bases from V and 2 bases from J, with 19 bases between. The CDR3 is CASRSGGREGNTEAFF. DNA of the CDR3: TGTGCCAGCAGATCCGGGGGCAGGGAAGGAAACACTGAAGCTTTCTTT.

J is TRBJ1-1 and V is TRBV7-9; D is unclear. The CDR3 is 15 amino acids. Per germline, CDR1 SEHNR and CDR2 FQNEAQ (reference sequence). The V end lost 4 bases, the J end lost 2 bases, and 14 bases lay between the germline ends. The CDR3 DNA sequence: TGTGCCAGCAGCTCCCCCGGGTCTAGCAACACTGAAGCTTTCTTT. Translating it yields CASSSPGSSNTEAFF.

The V gene is TRBV7-2, the J gene TRBJ2-5; D call uncertain. Germline V gene data show CDR1 as SGHTA and CDR2 as FQGNSA. This CDR3 is built from 14 residues. Trimming removed 1 base at V and 4 bases at J, with 10 bases between. Here the CDR3 reads CASSLGQRAETQYF. For the CDR3, the DNA is TGTGCCAGCAGCTTAGGGCAAAGGGCAGAGACCCAGTACTTC.

In its sample, this clone was seen once. The V and J genes are TRBV29-1 and TRBJ1-3; D is ambiguous. Germline CDR1 and CDR2: SQVTM and ANQGSEA. The CDR3 length is 15 residues. The V gene lost 4 bases and the J gene lost 0 bases, with 13 bases spanning the gap. Here the CDR3 reads CSVGPSGLSGNTIYF. CDR3 in DNA: TGCAGCGTTGGACCCTCAGGTCTCTCTGGAAACACCATATATTTT.

This rearrangement joins TRBV28 to TRBJ2-7, with 8 positions matching TRBD1. Germline V gene lookup returns CDR1 MDHEN and CDR2 SYDVKM. CDR3 length: 15 residues. Losses at the gene ends were 5 bases for V and 2 bases for J; bases not matched to a gene: 8. For the CDR3, the DNA is TGTGCCAGCAGTCCTCCCGGGACAGGAACCTACGAGCAGTACTTC. Residues: CASSPPGTGTYEQYF.

The J gene is TRBJ2-5, the V gene TRBV11-3; TRBD2 matches at 12 bases. The junction had 8 bases not matched to a gene; V was cut back by 1 base and J by 2 bases. Germline lookup yields CDR1 SGHNT and CDR2 YENEEA. The CDR3 covers 18 residues. CDR3 region: CASSLGSSSGRAQETQYF. DNA for the CDR3: TGTGCCAGCAGCTTAGGGTCTTCTAGCGGGAGGGCACAAGAGACCCAGTACTTC.

The rearrangement links TRBV5-1 to TRBJ1-4; 8 bases are shared with TRBD1. The CDR3 totals 14 residues. The trim removed 4 bases at V and 7 bases at J, leaving 6 bases unmatched. Germline V gene data show CDR1 as SGHRS and CDR2 as YFSETQ. The CDR3 is CASSQGQDGEKLFF. Here the CDR3 DNA reads TGCGCCAGCAGCCAGGGACAGGACGGTGAAAAACTGTTTTTT.

This clone was seen just once. This chain connects TRBV7-9 to TRBJ1-4; D ambiguous. This CDR3 region has 16 residues. V lost 1 base, J lost 0 bases, and 9 bases lay in between. The V gene's germline CDR1 is SEHNR and CDR2 FQNEAQ (reference sequence). CDR3: CASSLGGYATNEKLFF. CDR3 DNA sequence: TGTGCCAGCAGCTTAGGGGGATATGCAACTAATGAAAAACTGTTTTTT.

This clone occurred a few times. J is TRBJ2-5 and V is TRBV7-2, with D tentatively TRBD2 (5 bases). V was pared by 5 bases and J by 4 bases, with 11 bases between. Germline CDR1 is SGHTA and CDR2 is FQGNSA. The CDR3 is 13 residues long. The CDR3 region has the DNA TGTGCCAGCAGCGTGGTTGGGAGAGAGACCCAGTACTTC. Translating it yields CASSVVGRETQYF.